This T cell receptor beta chain came from a study of a mutant IDH1 vaccine in newly diagnosed glioma. Study-level background: The treated population exhibited a male proportion of about 60%, a female proportion of about 40%, and a mean age of around 40 years. Radiotherapy, temozolomide, or both had been given previously, and both were given to most.

Time point in this sample: baseline, week 1 (first vaccination visit). Treatment in this sample: pre-vaccination baseline after standard-of-care therapy. Comments on this clone: The antigen is not known.

General study points: Researchers report vaccine-induced immune responses in just under 95% of patients. Any relationship between pseudoprogression and changes in top peripheral T cell clonotypes seemed absent.

The V end was cut by 4 bases, the J end by 1 base, with 14 bases between. This CDR3 is 15 amino acids long. CDR1 and CDR2 from the germline V gene are SGDLS and YYNGEE. Here immunoSEQ multiplex PCR was the method, and the copy in TCRdb shows in-frame clones only, minus some. The table has about 27,000 clones, around 93% seen once. The sequence derives from a man aged 35-49 years with glioma. The chain has TRBV9 and TRBJ2-5, with D unclear. The sample consisted of PBMCs, taken from a glioma patient treated with radiotherapy, temozolomide or both. In nucleotides, the CDR3 is TGTGCCAGCAGCCCACGTCCAAGCGTCCAAGAGACCCAGTACTTC. Its protein is CASSPRPSVQETQYF.